The 32 T cell receptor beta chains below all came from one sample that was sequenced in a study of blood T cells in healthy people across ages. Together with a sample-barcoded 5' primer, a J-beta primer mix was included in a second PCR lasting roughly 6 to 12 cycles. TCRdb independently ran MiXCR on the 5' RACE reads; one entry per CDR3 protein. The repertoire has under 2,000,000 distinct CDR3 sequences, around 50% of them found once; the top ten carry approximately 2.1%. Input material: blood. The receptors were gathered from a woman between 40 and 50 years old in good health.

The J gene is TRBJ2-1, the V gene TRBV6-5; D remains ambiguous. Germline lookup yields CDR1 MNHEY and CDR2 SVGAGI. The CDR3 is 13 residues long. V was shortened by 7 bases and J by 9 bases, with 16 bases between the two germline ends. DNA of the CDR3: TGTGCCAGCAAGGCGCCTTTGTCCCGTGAGCAGTTCTTC. Encoded protein: CASKAPLSREQFF.

This chain joins TRBV5-1 and TRBJ1-2; D not resolved. V lost 3 bases and J lost 3, with 18 bases in between. The CDR3 extends over 16 amino acids. Germline loops: CDR1 SGHRS, CDR2 YFSETQ. CDR3 loop: CASSSTGPSGDYGYTF. The CDR3 DNA reads TGCGCCAGCAGCTCAACCGGGCCCTCCGGGGACTATGGCTACACCTTC.

The chain combines TRBV4-2 with TRBJ2-1; 9 nucleotides align to TRBD2. Per the germline V gene, CDR1 is LGHNA and CDR2 is YNFKEQ. The CDR3 sequence is 15 residues long. Trimming at V came to 4 bases and at J to 8 bases, leaving 9 bases not matched to a gene. The CDR3 region has the DNA TGTGCCAGCAGCCCGGTAGGGGCGGGGGGGGATGAGCAGTTCTTC. Translated: CASSPVGAGGDEQFF.

Regarding this clonotype: The junction differs from germline at one of its ends, possibly a read error. The chain uses TRBV7-9 and TRBJ2-3, with D perhaps TRBD1 or TRBD2 (5 bases each). Germline values: CDR1 SEHNR, CDR2 FQNEAQ (reference sequence). This CDR3 has 15 amino acids. This CDR3 reads CASSPGAYGADTQYF. In DNA form, the CDR3 reads TGTGCCAGCAGCCCCGGGGCCTACGGGGCAGACACGCAGTATTTT.

The genes are TRBV28 and TRBJ2-5, with TRBD2 matching over 12 bases. CDR1 is MDHEN, CDR2 SYDVKM, per germline. V dropped 4 bases and J dropped 2; count of bases not matched to a gene: 14. The CDR3 is made up of 19 amino acids. The CDR3 protein is CASSYPGRWTSGVQETQYF. CDR3 coding DNA: TGTGCCAGCAGTTACCCGGGACGGTGGACTAGCGGGGTTCAAGAGACCCAGTACTTC.

The chain employs TRBV6-2 or TRBV6-3 and TRBJ1-2; D may be TRBD1 (6 bases). Germline CDR1 reads MNHEY; CDR2 reads SVGEGT. The CDR3 runs to 15 residues. Trimming shortened V by 5 bases and J by 2 bases, and 15 bases separated the two germline ends. This CDR3 is CASSATGPPNYGYTF. The CDR3 nucleotides are TGTGCCAGCAGTGCGACAGGCCCCCCCAACTATGGCTACACCTTC.

The chain combines TRBV10-3 with TRBJ2-7, with 10 bases matching TRBD1. This CDR3 comprises 16 residues. The germline V gene encodes CDR1 ENHRY and CDR2 SYGVKD. The V segment lost 3 bases and the J segment 4 bases; nucleotides outside the gene matches: 9. CDR3 in DNA: TGTGCCATCAGTGATTACCCGGGACAGGGGCTTTACGAGCAGTACTTC. The encoded protein is CAISDYPGQGLYEQYF.

The CDR3 sequence: CASAWTSPPSRATGAYNEQFF. CDR3 in DNA: TGCGCCAGCGCTTGGACCAGCCCGCCGTCTCGTGCGACAGGGGCCTACAATGAGCAGTTCTTC. The chain is built from TRBV5-1 and TRBJ2-1; the match to TRBD1 covers 8 bases. Trimming removed 7 bases from V and 2 bases from J; junction bases left unmatched: 26. The CDR3 sequence is 21 residues long. Germline values: CDR1 SGHRS, CDR2 YFSETQ.

This chain joins TRBV6-1 and TRBJ2-7; D uncertain. Trimming cost V 0 bases and J 6 bases, with 15 bases left between them. This CDR3 contains 15 residues. Germline V lookup: CDR1 MNHNS, CDR2 SASEGT. The CDR3 DNA is TGTGCCAGCAGTGAAGCGCATGGTGATTACAGCGAGCAGTACTTC. As protein: CASSEAHGDYSEQYF.

The V and J genes are TRBV10-3 and TRBJ2-5; maybe TRBD2 (6 bases). This CDR3 region has 12 residues. Trimming took 6 bases from V and 2 from J, leaving 7 bases between them. Per germline, CDR1 ENHRY and CDR2 SYGVKD. The CDR3 spells CAIRGTQETQYF. For the CDR3, the DNA is TGTGCCATCAGAGGGACTCAAGAGACCCAGTACTTC.

This clonotype was seen just once. The chain has TRBV5-4 and TRBJ2-7; TRBD2 matches 8 bases. V shed 2 bases and J 0 bases; nucleotides not matched to a gene: 4. This CDR3 region has 15 residues. CDR1 and CDR2 (germline): SGHNT, YYREEE (reference sequence). The CDR3 is CASSFDGGASYEQYF. CDR3 sequence (DNA): TGTGCCAGCAGCTTTGACGGGGGGGCCTCCTACGAGCAGTACTTC.

V usage is TRBV18 and J usage is TRBJ2-7, with D tentatively TRBD1 (6 bases). V was trimmed by 2 bases and J by 7 bases, leaving 12 bases between them. Germline assignment: CDR1 KGHSH and CDR2 LQKENI. The length of the CDR3 is 13 residues. CDR3 nucleotides: TGTGCCAGCTCACCAGATGAAGGGGGAGAGCAGTACTTC. Its translation is CASSPDEGGEQYF.

The V call is TRBV6-6, the J call TRBJ2-3; a possible D gene is TRBD2 (6 bases). The CDR3 has 13 amino acids. Looked up from germline, CDR1 is MNHNY and CDR2 is SVGAGI (reference sequence). V shed 6 bases and J shed 7 bases, with 14 bases lying between them. The CDR3 is CASSPHRENTQYF. DNA for the CDR3: TGTGCCAGCAGCCCACACCGGGAGAATACGCAGTATTTT.

There are a few counts of this clonotype. The chain recombines TRBV24-1 with TRBJ2-3; the match to TRBD2 covers 11 bases. This CDR3 region has 17 residues. V lost 4 bases and J lost 2; bases outside the gene matches: 7. Germline V gives CDR1 KGHDR, CDR2 SFDVKD. The CDR3 nucleotides are TGTGCCACCAGTGACGACGGGACTAGCGGAATCACAGATACGCAGTATTTT. This translates into CATSDDGTSGITDTQYF.

The rearrangement uses TRBV7-2 and TRBJ2-7; D might be TRBD2 (5 bases). The J call is in doubt because the DNA end fits TRBJ2-5 better. The CDR3 is made up of 14 amino acids. Germline-derived CDR1 and CDR2 are SGHTA and FQGNSA. DNA for the CDR3: TGTGCCAGCAGCGGTCGGGGTATAGTGCAGACCCAGTACTTC. Translated: CASSGRGIVQTQYF.

This clonotype turned up a few times. The chain couples TRBV12-3 or TRBV12-4 to TRBJ1-2; no clear D gene. This CDR3 has 12 residues. Trimming took 3 bases from V and 8 from J, leaving 10 bases between them. CDR3 DNA sequence: TGTGCCAGCAGTTTTACCCCCGGGGGCTACACCTTC. Its translation is CASSFTPGGYTF.

V is TRBV28 and J is TRBJ2-4, with D hard to call. This CDR3 spans 13 amino acids. In germline, CDR1 is MDHEN, CDR2 SYDVKM. V lost 10 bases, J lost 1 base, and 11 bases lay in between. CDR3 region: CATVTPAKNIQYF. The DNA for the CDR3 is TGTGCCACCGTGACACCTGCCAAAAACATTCAGTACTTC.

A remark on this clonotype: A junction end diverges from the germline sequence, so it may reflect a read error. The chain is built from TRBV28 and TRBJ1-5; maybe TRBD1 (5 bases). Germline CDR1 and CDR2: MDHEN and SYDVKM. The CDR3 consists of 12 residues. CDR3 in DNA: TGTGCAGGGGCGGATAGCGATCAGCCCCAGCATTTT. It encodes CAGADSDQPQHF.

This clonotype appeared a few times. The chain uses TRBV27 and TRBJ2-7, with D perhaps given as TRBD1 or TRBD2 (5 bases each). V lost 5 bases and J 2 bases, leaving 13 bases between the germline ends. The CDR3 spans 14 residues. Germline lookup yields CDR1 MNHEY and CDR2 SMNVEV (reference sequence). Here the CDR3 reads CASSDTGTPYEQYF. CDR3 sequence (DNA): TGTGCCAGCAGTGATACCGGGACCCCCTACGAGCAGTACTTC.

CDR3 nucleotide sequence: TGTGCCAGCAGCTTAGCGCGCAGCCCTAATCAGCCCCAGCATTTT. Its translation is CASSLARSPNQPQHF. The gene calls are TRBV7-8 and TRBJ1-5, with D hard to call. The germline V gene encodes CDR1 SGHVS and CDR2 FQNEAQ. The CDR3 length is 15 residues. The germline V and J ends were trimmed by 0 bases and 4 bases, with 10 bases remaining between them.

This clonotype was counted between two and nine times. The chain has TRBV19 and TRBJ2-1, with a weak D call TRBD1 (6 bases). This CDR3 has 13 residues. From germline, CDR1 is LNHDA and CDR2 SQIVND (reference sequence). V was shortened by 1 base and J by 10 bases, with 11 bases between the two germline ends. The CDR3 bases are TGTGCCAGTAGTATAGGACAGGTCCGCGAGCAGTTCTTC. Encoded protein: CASSIGQVREQFF.

The V call is TRBV27, the J call TRBJ1-2; TRBD1 aligns across 9 bases. With 4 bases clipped from V and 4 bases from J, the junction kept 16 bases outside the gene matches. The CDR3 is 18 amino acids. Looked up from germline, CDR1 is MNHEY and CDR2 is SMNVEV (reference sequence). CDR3 protein: CASSSRTPPGQGFYGYTF. The CDR3 DNA is TGTGCCAGCAGTTCACGAACGCCTCCGGGACAGGGTTTCTATGGCTACACCTTC.

This clonotype occurred a few times. This chain links TRBV20-1 with TRBJ2-7; 9 nucleotides line up with TRBD1. This CDR3 has 14 residues. V gave up 3 bases and J gave up 2 bases; unmatched junction bases: 5. The V gene's germline CDR1 is DFQATT and CDR2 SNEGSKA (reference sequence). CDR3 sequence (DNA): TGCAGTGCTAGGGACAGGGGTTTAGCCTACGAGCAGTACTTC. Translating it yields CSARDRGLAYEQYF.

This clonotype occurred a few times. J is TRBJ2-7 and V is TRBV3-1, with a tentative D call TRBD2 (6 bases). V was pared by 0 bases and J by 0 bases, with 9 bases between. Germline V gene data show CDR1 as LGHDT and CDR2 as YNNKEL (reference sequence). This CDR3 region has 15 residues. The CDR3 DNA follows: TGTGCCAGCAGCCAAGATACGGGGGACTCCTACGAGCAGTACTTC. Protein product: CASSQDTGDSYEQYF.

This clonotype was observed a single time. This rearrangement joins TRBV6-5 to TRBJ1-2; D is unresolved. Trimming took 2 bases from V and 5 from J, leaving 9 bases between them. The length of the CDR3 is 13 residues. Germline assignment: CDR1 MNHEY and CDR2 SVGAGI. The CDR3 DNA reads TGTGCCAGCAGTTACATGGGCAGTTATGGCTACACCTTC. Translated: CASSYMGSYGYTF.

This clonotype has just a few counts. The CDR3 coding sequence is TGTGCCAGCAGCTTAGGCCCGATAGATACGCAGTATTTT. It codes for CASSLGPIDTQYF. The chain uses TRBV7-6 and TRBJ2-3; D is uncertain. CDR1 is SGHVS, CDR2 FNYEAQ, per germline. The length of the CDR3 is 13 residues. V was trimmed by 1 base and J by 5 bases, leaving 7 bases between them.

This clonotype has just one count. V gene TRBV9 combines with J gene TRBJ1-2, with 7 bases aligning to TRBD1. The CDR3 consists of 14 residues. The germline V gene has CDR1 SGDLS and CDR2 YYNGEE. Trimming cost V 3 bases and J 8 bases; bases outside gene matches: 10. In nucleotides, the CDR3 is TGTGCCAGCAGCGCCCTAACAGGGGATTTAGGCTACACCTTC. Its protein product is CASSALTGDLGYTF.

This clonotype was found a few times. The chain recombines TRBV20-1 with TRBJ2-5; TRBD1 aligns across 7 bases. Germline V gene data show CDR1 as DFQATT and CDR2 as SNEGSKA (reference sequence). The V gene end was trimmed by 8 bases and the J gene end by 4 bases; junction bases not matched to a gene: 16. This CDR3 is 15 amino acids long. The CDR3 coding sequence is TGCAGTCCAACGAAAGGGGGCGCGGTAGGAGAGACCCAGTACTTC. This encodes CSPTKGGAVGETQYF.

This chain uses TRBV15 with TRBJ2-7; tentative D call: TRBD2 (6 bases). The ends were cut back, 0 bases at V and 6 bases at J, with 9 bases in the middle. Looked up from germline, CDR1 is LNHNV and CDR2 is YYDKDF (reference sequence). This CDR3 is built from 13 residues. CDR3 bases: TGTGCCACCAGCAGAGATCTCGGGGGCGAGCAGTACTTC. Encoded protein: CATSRDLGGEQYF.

This sequence joins TRBV6-6 and TRBJ1-2; 9 nucleotides align to TRBD1. The germline CDR1 and CDR2 sequences are MNHNY and SVGAGI (reference sequence). The CDR3 contains 14 residues. V was clipped by 6 bases and J by 8 bases; unmatched bases: 10. The CDR3 loop is CASRSGQGKGGYTF. The DNA of the CDR3 is TGTGCCAGCAGGTCGGGACAGGGAAAGGGCGGCTACACCTTC.

This clonotype was recorded a few times. The chain recombines TRBV27 with TRBJ1-6, with D hard to call. CDR1 MNHEY and CDR2 SMNVEV come from the germline V gene (reference sequence). Deletions cut 8 bases from V and 1 base from J, with 18 bases between. The CDR3 covers 17 residues. CDR3 bases: TGTGCCAGCGCCCAAATTGCGGTCGGGTCCTATAATTCACCCCTCCACTTT. Translating it yields CASAQIAVGSYNSPLHF.

The chain uses TRBV6-5 and TRBJ2-5, with D tentatively TRBD1 (6 bases). V was trimmed by 5 bases and J by 2 bases, leaving 12 bases between them. CDR3 length: 14 amino acids. Germline-derived CDR1 and CDR2 are MNHEY and SVGAGI. The DNA of the CDR3 is TGTGCCAGCAGTCGGGGACACTCTCAAGAGACCCAGTACTTC. Protein sequence: CASSRGHSQETQYF.